This section outlines one T cell receptor (beta chain) sequence together with its context. Participants came from roughly 23 US areas, aged roughly 18 to 89 years. Clinical history reported by participants formed the basis on which cohorts were assigned. Symptom resolution, clearance, or two negative PCRs marked the recovered donors of Cohort 3. The CDR3 has 15 amino acids. Between the trimmed V and J ends, which lost 0 bases and 3 bases, there was a span of 13 bases. CDR1 and CDR2 from the germline V gene are SGDLS and YYNGEE. The sample belongs to a study of blood T cell repertoires in COVID-19. This table comes from immunoSEQ multiplex PCR, and its TCRdb copy is limited to in-frame clones, with some not included. The sample yields around 310,000 clones, approximately 89% seen once.

The genes are TRBV9 and TRBJ2-7; D is possibly TRBD2 (7 bases). Input material: PBMCs or T cells enriched from blood (not recorded which). The receptor's source is a woman in her 30s who had recovered from COVID-19. The CDR3 reads CASSVETGRGYEQYF. In DNA, the CDR3 is TGTGCCAGCAGCGTAGAAACAGGGAGGGGCTACGAGCAGTACTTC.